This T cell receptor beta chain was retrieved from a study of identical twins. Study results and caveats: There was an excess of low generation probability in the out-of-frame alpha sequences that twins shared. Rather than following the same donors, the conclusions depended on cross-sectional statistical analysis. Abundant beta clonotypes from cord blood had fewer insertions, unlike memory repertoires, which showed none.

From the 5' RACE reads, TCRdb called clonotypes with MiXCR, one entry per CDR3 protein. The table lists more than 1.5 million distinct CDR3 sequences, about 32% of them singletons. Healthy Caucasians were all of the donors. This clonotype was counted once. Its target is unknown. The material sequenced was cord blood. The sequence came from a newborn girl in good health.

The CDR3 here is CSASYRGREKLFF. In DNA, the CDR3 is TGCAGTGCTAGTTACAGGGGACGGGAAAAACTGTTTTTT. This chain joins TRBV20-1 and TRBJ1-4, with 7 bases matching TRBD1. V lost 3 bases, J lost 8 bases, and 6 bases stayed unmatched. The CDR3 consists of 13 residues. The V gene's germline CDR1 is DFQATT and CDR2 SNEGSKA (reference sequence).